This T cell receptor (beta chain) was profiled in a study of beta chain features in type 1 diabetes. For the study at large: Comparable age, gender and cell yields were observed in patients relative to healthy donors.

Findings and caveats of the study: PCR might favor shorter templates, equally in patients and controls. Type 1 diabetes patients had moderately but significantly shorter TCRB CDR3s in all four CD4+ subsets.

The isolated RNA, all of it, was reverse transcribed, so expressed TCRB transcripts were what got sequenced. Reads from naive, central memory and regulatory T cell samples averaged roughly 3.6 million. TCRdb's copy holds only in-frame clones and misses some; the assay was immunoSEQ multiplex PCR. The table lists about 150,000 clones, 10% of them singletons, with 0.45% to 0.6% in the top ten. Germline-derived CDR1 and CDR2 are LGHNA and YSLEER. The V and J ends lost 5 bases and 3 bases, in that order; junction bases with no gene match: 13. CDR3 length: 17 residues. This clone came up a few times. Its antigen is not identified.

Source material: central memory CD4+ T cells from blood. The sequence was collected from a young man with type 1 diabetes. This sequence joins TRBV4-3 and TRBJ2-7; TRBD1 matches at 10 bases. This CDR3 reads CASSGGQGGRRGYEQYF. The CDR3 DNA follows: TGCGCCAGCAGCGGAGGACAGGGGGGACGCCGAGGCTACGAGCAGTACTTC.